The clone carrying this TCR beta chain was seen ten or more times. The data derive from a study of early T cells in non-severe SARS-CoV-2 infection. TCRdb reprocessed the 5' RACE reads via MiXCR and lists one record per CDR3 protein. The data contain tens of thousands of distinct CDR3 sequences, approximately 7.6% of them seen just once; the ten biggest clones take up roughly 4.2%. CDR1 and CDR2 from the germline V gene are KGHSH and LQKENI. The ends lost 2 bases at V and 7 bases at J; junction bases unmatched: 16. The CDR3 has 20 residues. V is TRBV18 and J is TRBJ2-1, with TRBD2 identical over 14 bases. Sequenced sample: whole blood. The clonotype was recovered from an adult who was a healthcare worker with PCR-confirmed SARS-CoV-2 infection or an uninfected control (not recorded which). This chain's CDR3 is CASSPSLGLAGALGNNEQFF. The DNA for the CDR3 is TGTGCCAGCTCACCATCACTGGGACTAGCGGGGGCCCTCGGAAATAATGAGCAGTTCTTC.